This TCR beta chain originates from a study of blood T cell repertoires in COVID-19. V was shortened by 0 bases and J by 6 bases, with 6 bases between the two germline ends. There are 13 residues in the CDR3. CDR1 and CDR2 (germline): MNHEY, SVGAGI. This clone was counted between two and nine times. The repertoire was sequenced with immunoSEQ multiplex PCR; TCRdb's copy has only in-frame clones and lacks some. The sample lists approximately 120,000 clones, 88% occurring once. The source is a human donor in a cohort sampled during active COVID-19. The chain joins TRBV6-5 to TRBJ2-1, with D possibly matching TRBD2 (5 bases). What was sequenced was peripheral blood. The CDR3 region has the DNA TGTGCCAGCAGTTACTCCCGGGGCAATGAGCAGTTCTTC. Its translation: CASSYSRGNEQFF.